The rows below give T cell receptor beta chains drawn from one sample of a study of blood T cell repertoires in COVID-19. The data were produced by immunoSEQ multiplex PCR, yet TCRdb's version contains in-frame clones alone and is incomplete. This table holds 160,000 or so clones, about 90% found once. The material sequenced was PBMCs or T cells enriched from blood (not recorded which). These receptors were collected from a human donor with acute COVID-19. The donor label of this sample is uncertain. Each CDR3 is given with its conserved first and last residue. D genes are given only for firm matches. Rows give clone size only sometimes, using once, few, many, or a class for an expanded clone.

>once|.|TRBJ2-5|TRBV5-6
TGTGCCAGCAGCGTGAAGGGCGGGGAGACCCAGTACTTC
CASSVKGGETQYF
>.|TRBD1|TRBJ2-1|TRBV14
TGTGCCAGCAGCCCAGGCCTGACAGGGTGGTCACACCCGCTCGGGGATGAGCAGTTCTTC
CASSPGLTGWSHPLGDEQFF
>.|TRBD2|TRBJ2-7|TRBV6-1
TGTGCCAGCAGTGAAAGGGAGAGGACTAGCGCAGCAAACGAGCAGTACTTC
CASSERERTSAANEQYF
>.|TRBD2|TRBJ2-3|TRBV14
TGTGCCAGCAGCCAAGCGCCAGCGGGGCTACCAGATACGCAGTATTTT
CASSQAPAGLPDTQYF
>.|.|TRBJ1-3|TRBV6-5
TGTGCCATCGCCCCTAAGGGGGGGATAGGAAACACCATATATTTT
CAIAPKGGIGNTIYF
>.|TRBD1|TRBJ1-1|TRBV29-1
TGCAGCGTTGAGGCAGGGGGGAACACTGAAGCTTTCTTT
CSVEAGGNTEAFF
>once|.|TRBJ1-1|TRBV15
TGTGCCACCAGCAGAGACTTTGACAGAGACACTGAAGCTTTCTTT
CATSRDFDRDTEAFF
>.|TRBD1|TRBJ2-2|TRBV19
TGTGCCAGCGACCCGGGACAGGGGGCTTCGGGCGGGGAGCTGTTTTTT
CASDPGQGASGGELFF
>.|.|TRBJ2-3|TRBV10-1
TGCGCCAGCAGTGAAGGACTTACCACAGATACGCAGTATTTT
CASSEGLTTDTQYF
>.|.|TRBJ1-3|TRBV4-1
TGCGCCAGCAGCCCGCTCGGGGGGAAAGGAAACACCATATATTTT
CASSPLGGKGNTIYF
>.|.|TRBJ1-2|TRBV19
TGTGCCAGTTCCGGGGTCGCTAACTATGGCTACACCTTC
CASSGVANYGYTF
>.|.|TRBJ1-1|TRBV7-2
TGTGCCAGCAGCCTCGTGAACACTGAAGCTTTCTTT
CASSLVNTEAFF
>.|.|TRBJ1-1|TRBV18
TGTGCCAGCTCACCGAACCCGGCCCTAGGCGCAGACGCTTTCTTT
CASSPNPALGADAFF
>.|.|TRBJ2-7|TRBV12-3/TRBV12-4
TGTGCCAGCACTCAGGGGCTTGGGGACGAGCAGTACTTC
CASTQGLGDEQYF
>.|.|TRBJ1-1|TRBV5-1
TGCGCCAGCAGCTTGGCCTGGGGACAAGAAGCTTTCTTT
CASSLAWGQEAFF
>.|.|TRBJ1-1|TRBV5-1
TGCGCCAGCAGTCTAGGGGCGGAAGACACTGAAGCTTTCTTT
CASSLGAEDTEAFF
>.|.|TRBJ1-2|TRBV6-5
TGTGCCAGCAGGATTCCAGGGGTTACGGGTGGCTACACCTTC
CASRIPGVTGGYTF
>.|TRBD1|TRBJ1-4|TRBV2
TGTGCCAGCTCGACAGGGGGCTTAGTTGAAAAACTGTTTTTT
CASSTGGLVEKLFF
>.|.|TRBJ1-5|TRBV4-2
TGTGCCAGCAGCCAAGTCTTAGGGGGCAATCAGCCCCAGCATTTT
CASSQVLGGNQPQHF
>once|TRBD1|TRBJ1-2|TRBV3-1/TRBV3-2
TGTGCCAGCAGCTATGACAGGGTCCGCACAGTACCACCGCGGGTTAACTATGGCTACACCTTC
CASSYDRVRTVPPRVNYGYTF
>.|.|TRBJ1-2|TRBV29-1
TGCAGCGTTGAAGGACAGGCCGCTAACTATGGCTACACCTTC
CSVEGQAANYGYTF
>.|TRBD1|TRBJ1-6|TRBV2
TGTGCCAGCAGTGAACAGACAGGGCGGAATTCACCCCTCCACTTT
CASSEQTGRNSPLHF
>once|.|TRBJ2-5|TRBV19
TGTGCCAGTAGTCTAGAGCATCACGGAGGGAAGACCCAGTACTTC
CASSLEHHGGKTQYF
>.|TRBD1|TRBJ1-3|TRBV30
TGTGCCTGGTCGACAGGGAACGGAAACACCATATATTTT
CAWSTGNGNTIYF
>.|.|TRBJ1-1|TRBV7-8
TGTGCCAGCAGCTTATGGGGTAGACAGATACGATGGAACACTGAAGCTTTCTTT
CASSLWGRQIRWNTEAFF
>.|TRBD1|TRBJ2-1|TRBV19
TGTGCCAGTAGTGACCTCACAGGGGGCTACTACAATGAGCAGTTCTTC
CASSDLTGGYYNEQFF
>.|.|TRBJ2-7|TRBV4-3
TGCGCCAGCAGCCAAGATCTTAAAGGGGGAAGTACCTACGAGCAGTACTTC
CASSQDLKGGSTYEQYF
>.|.|TRBJ1-1|TRBV5-4
TGTGCCAGCAGCTTGGATGGGGAGGGTTCTTTCTTT
CASSLDGEGSFF
>.|.|TRBJ2-7|TRBV9
TGTGCCAGCAGCGTAGGTTCCGCGTCCTACGAGCAGTACTTC
CASSVGSASYEQYF
>.|.|TRBJ1-6|TRBV20-1
TGCAGTGCTAGTGAGGGTTGGGGGCCGGTTTATGTTCGTTCACCCCTCCACTTT
CSASEGWGPVYVRSPLHF
>.|TRBD2|TRBJ2-3|TRBV4-3
TGCGCCAGCAGCCAAGATGCGGGGGGCCACGTAGACACGCAGTATTTT
CASSQDAGGHVDTQYF
>.|.|TRBJ1-4|TRBV15
TGTGCCACCAGCAGAGACAGGGCGAATGAAAAACTGTTTTTT
CATSRDRANEKLFF
>.|.|TRBJ1-4|TRBV10-2
TGCGCCAGCAGGGGAAGGACAGACGAAAAACTGTTTTTT
CASRGRTDEKLFF
>.|TRBD2|TRBJ2-7|TRBV3-1/TRBV3-2
TGTGCCAGCAGCTTGACAGTCCTAGCGGTCCACGAGCAGTACTTC
CASSLTVLAVHEQYF
>.|TRBD2|TRBJ2-1|TRBV20-1
TGCAGTGCTAGTACCGCGGGGGGTCCTACAATGGGTGAGCAGTTCTTC
CSASTAGGPTMGEQFF